This entry concerns a single T cell receptor beta chain. The source of the sample is a study of T cells in Graves' hyperthyroidism and ophthalmopathy. The CDR3 has 14 amino acids. The J segment lost 6 bases and the V segment lost 7 bases, leaving 11 bases of the junction unmatched. Germline V lookup: CDR1 LNHDA, CDR2 SQIVND (reference sequence). It was roughly 10 ml of fresh peripheral blood that supplied the PBMCs. The investigators amplified TCR beta CDR3 regions from RNA transcripts. When the TCR CDR3 underwent first-round RT-PCR, the HTBI primer set was used. TCRdb used MiXCR to reprocess the multiplex PCR reads, holding one entry per CDR3 protein. The table includes approximately 870,000 distinct CDR3 sequences, more than 30% detected once.

The sample was blood. The chain recombines TRBV19 with TRBJ2-7; 8 bases line up with TRBD2. This sequence originates from a man younger than 30 with Graves' hyperthyroidism. The CDR3 nucleotides read TGTGCCAGTACCTCTCGGGGGGGAGTGGGCGAGCAGTACTTC. This encodes CASTSRGGVGEQYF.